This T cell receptor beta chain was recorded in a study of radiation and T cells in renal cell carcinoma. Study results and limitations: From baseline, blood top tumor clonotypes peaked at 2 weeks post-radiation.

Germline V CDR1 and CDR2: MRHNA, SNTAGT. The CDR3 loop spans 15 amino acids. V was trimmed by 4 bases and J by 8 bases, leaving 18 bases between them. Time point meaning: blood 4 weeks post-SBRT, at nephrectomy. Treatment noted: 15 Gy SBRT to primary tumor, nephrectomy 4 weeks later. Clear cell pathology was present in this patient's renal cell carcinoma. Sequenced by immunoSEQ multiplex PCR; TCRdb stores in-frame clones only, minus some. The table has approximately 92,000 clones, about 82% seen once. A note on this clone: Its antigen is unknown.

This chain connects TRBV6-4 to TRBJ2-1; D is possibly TRBD1 (5 bases). The receptor comes from a man aged 50-59 years with renal cell carcinoma. Sequences were derived from blood, sampled from a patient whose treatment included radiotherapy and nephrectomy. CDR3 sequence reads: CASSVEFVGVDEQFF. The DNA for the CDR3 is TGTGCCAGCAGTGTTGAGTTTGTAGGGGTTGATGAGCAGTTCTTC.